This T cell receptor (beta chain) was profiled in a study of cytomegalovirus exposure and HLA in healthy donors. Study-level findings and limits: Under in vitro conditions, three CMV-associated chains were confirmed as specific for CMV antigens.

A word on this clone: Its antigen is as yet unknown.

Germline V gene sequence: CDR1 SGHRS, CDR2 YFSETQ. Trimming at V came to 1 base and at J to 3 bases, leaving 6 bases not matched to a gene. The CDR3 is made up of 16 amino acids. Sequencing used immunoSEQ multiplex PCR; TCRdb keeps in-frame clones, though not all of them. The data show over 80,000 clones, 85% seen once. Sequencing used PBMCs. The source of this sequence is a man aged 18 to 35 in good health and CMV-seropositive. The chain recombines TRBV5-1 with TRBJ1-4, with 7 bases aligning to TRBD1. The CDR3 region is CASSLNPTGPNEKLFF. As DNA, the CDR3 is TGCGCCAGCAGCTTGAACCCGACAGGGCCTAATGAAAAACTGTTTTTT.